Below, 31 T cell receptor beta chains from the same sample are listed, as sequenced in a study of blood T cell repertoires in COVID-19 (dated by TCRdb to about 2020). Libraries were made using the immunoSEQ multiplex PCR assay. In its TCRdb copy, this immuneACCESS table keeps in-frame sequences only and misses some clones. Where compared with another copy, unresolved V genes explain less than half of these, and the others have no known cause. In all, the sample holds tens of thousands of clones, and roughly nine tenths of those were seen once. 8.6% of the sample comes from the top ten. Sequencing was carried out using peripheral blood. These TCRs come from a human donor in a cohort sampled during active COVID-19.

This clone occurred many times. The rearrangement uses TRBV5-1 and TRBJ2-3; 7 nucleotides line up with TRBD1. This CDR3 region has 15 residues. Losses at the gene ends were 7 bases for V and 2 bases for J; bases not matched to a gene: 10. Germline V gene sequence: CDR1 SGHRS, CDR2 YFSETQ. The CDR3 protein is CASGPGQPFTDTQYF. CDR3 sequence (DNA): TGCGCCAGCGGCCCGGGACAGCCGTTCACAGATACGCAGTATTTT.

The CDR3, as DNA: TGTGCCAGTAGTAAACTAGCGGGGGTTTTCACGCGCAATGAGCAGTTCTTC. This encodes CASSKLAGVFTRNEQFF. The V call is TRBV19, the J call TRBJ2-1, with 11 bases matching TRBD2. The V segment lost 4 bases and the J segment 6 bases; nucleotides outside the gene matches: 11. Germline values: CDR1 LNHDA, CDR2 SQIVND (reference sequence). This CDR3 region has 17 residues.

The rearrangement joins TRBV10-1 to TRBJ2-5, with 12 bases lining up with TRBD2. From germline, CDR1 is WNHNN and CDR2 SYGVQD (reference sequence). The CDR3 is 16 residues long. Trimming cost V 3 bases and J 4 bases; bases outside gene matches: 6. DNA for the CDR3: TGCGCCAGCAGTGAATCTAGCGGGAGGGCCGGAGAGACCCAGTACTTC. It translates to CASSESSGRAGETQYF.

CDR3: CASVDKGAGTQYF. For the CDR3, the DNA is TGTGCCAGCGTCGACAAGGGGGCGGGCACCCAGTACTTC. V usage is TRBV3-1 (or the pseudogene TRBV3-2) and J usage is TRBJ2-5; 7 nucleotides match TRBD1. The ends lost 8 bases at V and 8 bases at J; junction bases unmatched: 11. CDR1 LGHDT and CDR2 YNNKEL come from the germline V gene (reference sequence). This CDR3 has 13 residues.

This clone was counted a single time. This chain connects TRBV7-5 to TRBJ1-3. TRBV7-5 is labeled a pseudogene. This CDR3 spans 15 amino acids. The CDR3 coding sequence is TGTGCGTATCACAGCGGTTCCTTCTCTGGAAACACCATATATTTT. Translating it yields CAYHSGSFSGNTIYF.

The CDR3 DNA follows: TGTGCCAGCAGCCTCCTGACAGGAGCCATGGATACGCAGTATTTT. This gives the protein CASSLLTGAMDTQYF. This sequence joins TRBV7-2 and TRBJ2-3; D possibly corresponds to TRBD1 (6 bases). The germline gives CDR1 SGHTA, CDR2 FQGNSA. Trimming stripped 5 bases from V and 6 bases from J, with 18 bases between. The CDR3 has 15 amino acids.

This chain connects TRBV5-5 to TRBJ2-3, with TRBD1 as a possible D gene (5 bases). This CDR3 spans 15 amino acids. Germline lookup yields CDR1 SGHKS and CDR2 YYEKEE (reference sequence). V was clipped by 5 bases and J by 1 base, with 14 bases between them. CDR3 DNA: TGTGCCAGCAGTTCGGTTACCAGGGGCACAGATACGCAGTATTTT. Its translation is CASSSVTRGTDTQYF.

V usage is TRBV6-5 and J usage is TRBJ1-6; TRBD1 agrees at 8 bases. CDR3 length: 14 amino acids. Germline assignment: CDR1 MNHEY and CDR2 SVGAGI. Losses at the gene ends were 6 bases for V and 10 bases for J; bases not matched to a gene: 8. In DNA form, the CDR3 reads TGTGCCAGCAGCCTACAGGGGGTGGAATCACCCCTCCACTTT. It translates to CASSLQGVESPLHF.

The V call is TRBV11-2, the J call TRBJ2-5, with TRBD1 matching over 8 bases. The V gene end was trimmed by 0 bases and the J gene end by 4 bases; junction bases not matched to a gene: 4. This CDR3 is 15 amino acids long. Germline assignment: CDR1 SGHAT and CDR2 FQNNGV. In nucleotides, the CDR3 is TGTGCCAGCAGCTTAGACAGGGGGCGCATAGAGACCCAGTACTTC. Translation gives CASSLDRGRIETQYF.

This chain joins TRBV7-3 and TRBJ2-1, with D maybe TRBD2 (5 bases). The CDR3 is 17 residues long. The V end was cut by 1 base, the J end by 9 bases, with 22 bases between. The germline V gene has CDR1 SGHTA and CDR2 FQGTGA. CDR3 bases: TGTGCCAGCAGCTTAATGGGCCTCGGAGCCCGGGGATTTGAGCAGTTCTTC. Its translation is CASSLMGLGARGFEQFF.

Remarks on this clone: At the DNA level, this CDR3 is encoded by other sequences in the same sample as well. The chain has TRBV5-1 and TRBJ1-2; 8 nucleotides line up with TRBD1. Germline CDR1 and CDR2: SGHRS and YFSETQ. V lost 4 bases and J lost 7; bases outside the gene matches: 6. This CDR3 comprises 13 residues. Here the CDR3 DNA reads TGCGCCAGCAGCCTAGGACAGGGAGGTGGCTACACCTTC. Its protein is CASSLGQGGGYTF.

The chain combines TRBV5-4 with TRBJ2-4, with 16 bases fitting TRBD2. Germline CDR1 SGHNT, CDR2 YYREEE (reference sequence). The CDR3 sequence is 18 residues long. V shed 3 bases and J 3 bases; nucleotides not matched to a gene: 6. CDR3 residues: CASSSGLAGGLSKNIQYF. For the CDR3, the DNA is TGTGCCAGCAGCTCGGGACTAGCGGGGGGGCTGAGCAAAAACATTCAGTACTTC.

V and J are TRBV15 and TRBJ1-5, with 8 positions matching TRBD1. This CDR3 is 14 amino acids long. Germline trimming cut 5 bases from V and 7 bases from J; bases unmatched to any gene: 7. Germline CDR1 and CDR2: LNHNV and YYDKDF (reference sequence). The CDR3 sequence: CATSGDRYRQPQHF. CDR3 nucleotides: TGTGCCACCAGCGGGGACAGGTACAGACAGCCCCAGCATTTT.

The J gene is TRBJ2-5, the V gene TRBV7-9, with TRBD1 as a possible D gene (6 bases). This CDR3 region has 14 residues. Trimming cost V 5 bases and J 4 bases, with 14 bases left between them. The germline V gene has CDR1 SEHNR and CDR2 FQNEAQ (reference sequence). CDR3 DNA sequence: TGTGCCAGCAGCATTTACCCCAGGGGAGAGACCCAGTACTTC. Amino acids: CASSIYPRGETQYF. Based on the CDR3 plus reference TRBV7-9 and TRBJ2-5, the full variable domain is DTGVSQNPRHKITKRGQNVTFRCDPISEHNRLYWYRQTLGQGPEFLTYFQNEAQLEKSRLLSDRFSAERPKGSFSTLEIQRTEQGDSAMYLCASSIYPRGETQYFGPGTRLLVL.

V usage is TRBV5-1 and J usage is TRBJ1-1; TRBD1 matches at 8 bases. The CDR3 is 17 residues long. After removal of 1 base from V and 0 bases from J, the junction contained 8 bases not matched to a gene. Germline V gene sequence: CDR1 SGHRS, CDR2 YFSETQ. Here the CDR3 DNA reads TGCGCCAGCAGCTTGCACAGGGGGACTCGTGTGAACACTGAAGCTTTCTTT. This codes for CASSLHRGTRVNTEAFF.

CDR3 in DNA: TGTGCCTGGACTCTCTCTTGGGTAGGAGGCGAGCAGTACTTC. It encodes CAWTLSWVGGEQYF. The V and J genes are TRBV30 and TRBJ2-7; a weak D match, TRBD2 (5 bases). Trimming removed 4 bases at V and 6 bases at J, with 19 bases between. The CDR3 is 14 amino acids. Germline lookup yields CDR1 GTSNPN and CDR2 SVGIG (reference sequence).

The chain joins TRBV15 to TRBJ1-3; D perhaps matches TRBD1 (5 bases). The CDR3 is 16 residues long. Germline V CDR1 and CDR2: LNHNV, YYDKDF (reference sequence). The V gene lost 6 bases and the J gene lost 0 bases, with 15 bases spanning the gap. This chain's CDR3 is CATRPRDSSSGNTIYF. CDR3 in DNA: TGTGCCACCAGACCGCGGGACTCCTCCTCTGGAAACACCATATATTTT. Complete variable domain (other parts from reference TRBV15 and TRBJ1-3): DAMVIQNPRYQVTQFGKPVTLSCSQTLNHNVMYWYQQKSSQAPKLLFHYYDKDFNNEADTPDNFQSRRPNTSFCFLDIRSPGLGDTAMYLCATRPRDSSSGNTIYFGEGSWLTVV.

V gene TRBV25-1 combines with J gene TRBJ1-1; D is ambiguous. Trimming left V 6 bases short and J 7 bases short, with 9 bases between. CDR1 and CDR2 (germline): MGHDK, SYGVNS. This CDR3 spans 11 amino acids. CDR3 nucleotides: TGTGCCAGCAGACGGGAGTTTGAAGCTTTCTTT. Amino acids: CASRREFEAFF.

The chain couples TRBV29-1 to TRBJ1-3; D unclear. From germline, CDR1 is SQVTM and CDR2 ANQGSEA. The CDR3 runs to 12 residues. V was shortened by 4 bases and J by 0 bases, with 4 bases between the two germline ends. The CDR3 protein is CSVVVSGNTIYF. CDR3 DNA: TGCAGCGTTGTCGTCTCTGGAAACACCATATATTTT.

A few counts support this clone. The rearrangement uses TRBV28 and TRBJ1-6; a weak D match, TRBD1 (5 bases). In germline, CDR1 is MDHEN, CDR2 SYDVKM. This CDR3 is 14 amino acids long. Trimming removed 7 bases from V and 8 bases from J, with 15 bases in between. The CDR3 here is CASISGIGHSPLHF. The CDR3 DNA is TGTGCCAGCATCTCAGGGATTGGGCATTCACCCCTCCACTTT.

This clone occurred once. CDR3 in DNA: TGTGCCAGCAGCTCCACTCGACAGGGGTACAATCAGCCCCAGCATTTT. Translated, it gives CASSSTRQGYNQPQHF. The chain employs TRBV28 and TRBJ1-5; 8 bases match TRBD1. This CDR3 contains 16 residues. Germline CDR1 and CDR2: MDHEN and SYDVKM. Trimming cost V 6 bases and J 3 bases; bases outside gene matches: 10.

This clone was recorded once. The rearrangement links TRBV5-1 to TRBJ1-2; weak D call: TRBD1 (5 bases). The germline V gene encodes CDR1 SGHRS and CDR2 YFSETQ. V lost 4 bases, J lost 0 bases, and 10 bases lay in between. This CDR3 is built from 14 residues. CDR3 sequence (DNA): TGCGCCAGCAGCATCAGGGAAACTAACTATGGCTACACCTTC. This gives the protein CASSIRETNYGYTF.

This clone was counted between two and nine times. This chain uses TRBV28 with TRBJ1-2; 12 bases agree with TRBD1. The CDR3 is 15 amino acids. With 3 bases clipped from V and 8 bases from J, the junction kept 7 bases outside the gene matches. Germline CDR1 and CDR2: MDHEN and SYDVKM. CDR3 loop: CASSLGQGAVRGYTF. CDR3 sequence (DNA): TGTGCCAGCAGTTTGGGACAGGGGGCAGTGCGAGGCTACACCTTC.

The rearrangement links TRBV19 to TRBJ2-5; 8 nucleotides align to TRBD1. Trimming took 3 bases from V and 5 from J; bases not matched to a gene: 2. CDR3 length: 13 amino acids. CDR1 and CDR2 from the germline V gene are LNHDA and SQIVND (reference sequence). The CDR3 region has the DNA TGTGCCAGTAGTATTCAGGGGGCCGAGACCCAGTACTTC. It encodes CASSIQGAETQYF.

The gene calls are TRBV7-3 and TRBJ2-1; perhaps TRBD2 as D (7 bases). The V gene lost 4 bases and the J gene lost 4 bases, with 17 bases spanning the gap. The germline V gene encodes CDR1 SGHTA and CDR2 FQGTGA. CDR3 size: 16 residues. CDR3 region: CASSSRGGGPYNEQFF. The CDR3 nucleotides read TGTGCCAGCAGCTCCCGGGGCGGGGGCCCTTACAATGAGCAGTTCTTC.

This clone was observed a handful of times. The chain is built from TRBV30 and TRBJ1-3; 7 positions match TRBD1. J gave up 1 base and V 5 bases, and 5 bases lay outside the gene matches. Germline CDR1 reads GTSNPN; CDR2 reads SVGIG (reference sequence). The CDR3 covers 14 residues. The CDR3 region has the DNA TGTGCCTGGCTACAGGGGCGGTCTGGAAACACCATATATTTT. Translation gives CAWLQGRSGNTIYF.

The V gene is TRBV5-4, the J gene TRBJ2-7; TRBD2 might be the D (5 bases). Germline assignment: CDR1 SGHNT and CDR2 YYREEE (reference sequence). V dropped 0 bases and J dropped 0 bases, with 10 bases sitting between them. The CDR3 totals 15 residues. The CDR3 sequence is CASSLVAGSSYEQYF. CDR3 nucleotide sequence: TGTGCCAGCAGCTTGGTGGCGGGTTCCTCCTACGAGCAGTACTTC.

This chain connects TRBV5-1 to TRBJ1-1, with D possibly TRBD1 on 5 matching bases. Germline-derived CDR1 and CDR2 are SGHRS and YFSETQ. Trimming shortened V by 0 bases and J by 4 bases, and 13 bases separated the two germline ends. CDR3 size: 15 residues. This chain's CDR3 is CASSLEPGGGTEAFF. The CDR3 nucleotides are TGCGCCAGCAGCTTGGAGCCAGGCGGGGGCACTGAAGCTTTCTTT.

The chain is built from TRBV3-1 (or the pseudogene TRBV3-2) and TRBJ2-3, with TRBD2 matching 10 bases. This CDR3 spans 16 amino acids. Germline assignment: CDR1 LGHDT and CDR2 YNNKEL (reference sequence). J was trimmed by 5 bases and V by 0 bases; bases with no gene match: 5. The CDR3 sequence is CASSQDSGGLGDTQYF. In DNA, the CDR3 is TGTGCCAGCAGCCAAGATAGCGGGGGGCTGGGAGATACGCAGTATTTT.

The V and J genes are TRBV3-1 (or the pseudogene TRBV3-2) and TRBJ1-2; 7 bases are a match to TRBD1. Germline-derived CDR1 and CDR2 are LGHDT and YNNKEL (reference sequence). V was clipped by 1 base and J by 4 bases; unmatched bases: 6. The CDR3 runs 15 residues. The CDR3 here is CASSQARGQFYGYTF. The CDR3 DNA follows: TGTGCCAGCAGCCAAGCTAGGGGACAGTTCTATGGCTACACCTTC.

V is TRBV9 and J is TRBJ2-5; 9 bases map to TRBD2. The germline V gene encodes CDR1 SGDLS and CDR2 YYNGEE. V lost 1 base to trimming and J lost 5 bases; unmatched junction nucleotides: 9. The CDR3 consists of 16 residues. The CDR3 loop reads CASSVWASGIGETQYF. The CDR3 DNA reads TGTGCCAGCAGCGTATGGGCTAGCGGGATTGGGGAGACCCAGTACTTC.